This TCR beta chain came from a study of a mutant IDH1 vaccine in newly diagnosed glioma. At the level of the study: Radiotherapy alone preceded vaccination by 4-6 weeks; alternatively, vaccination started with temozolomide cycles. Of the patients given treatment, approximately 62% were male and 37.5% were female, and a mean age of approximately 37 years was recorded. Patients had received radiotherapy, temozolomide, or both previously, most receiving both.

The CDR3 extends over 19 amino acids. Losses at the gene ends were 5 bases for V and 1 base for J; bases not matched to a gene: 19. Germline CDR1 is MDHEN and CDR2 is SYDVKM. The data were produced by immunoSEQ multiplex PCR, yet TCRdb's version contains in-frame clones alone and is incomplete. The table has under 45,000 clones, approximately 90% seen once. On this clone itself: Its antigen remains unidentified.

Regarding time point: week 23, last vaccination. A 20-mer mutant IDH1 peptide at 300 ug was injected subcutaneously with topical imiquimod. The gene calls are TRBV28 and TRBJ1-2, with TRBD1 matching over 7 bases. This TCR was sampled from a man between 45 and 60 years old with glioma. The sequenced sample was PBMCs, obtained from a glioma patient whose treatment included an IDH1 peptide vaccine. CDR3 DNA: TGTGCCAGCAGTCCCAGGATTGGGACCTCGACAGGGTTTAACTATGGCTACACCTTC. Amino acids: CASSPRIGTSTGFNYGYTF.